The rows below give T cell receptor beta chains drawn from one sample of a study of spatial heterogeneity in lung cancer. TCRdb recomputed calls from the 5' RACE reads with MiXCR, one row per CDR3 protein. The sample yields about 90,000 distinct CDR3 sequences, roughly 10% seen once. Source: PBMCs, taken at surgery. The receptors derive from a male donor with early-stage non-small cell lung cancer. The CDR3 runs from the conserved cysteine through the conserved F or W. The order of the fields is clone size, J gene, D gene, V gene, CDR3 DNA, CDR3 protein. D genes are given only for firm matches. Part of the rows lack a size; the others show once, few, many or a class for expanded clones.

>few|TRBJ2-1|.|TRBV5-4
TGTGCCAGCAGCCAGGGGCTTACTAGTGACTCCTACAATGAGCAGTTCTTC
CASSQGLTSDSYNEQFF
>many|TRBJ1-1|.|TRBV2
TGTGCCAGCAGTGTTTACTCGGGCACTGAAGCTTTCTTT
CASSVYSGTEAFF
>.|TRBJ2-5|.|TRBV29-1
TGCAGCGTTGAAAGAGGGTGGCAAGAGACCCAGTACTTC
CSVERGWQETQYF
>few|TRBJ2-4|TRBD1|TRBV18
TGTGCCAGCTCACCGGACAGGGGCAAAAACATTCAGTACTTC
CASSPDRGKNIQYF
>few|TRBJ2-1|TRBD2|TRBV29-1
TGCAGCGCACGCCTCGGGACTAGCGGGAACAATGAGCAGTTCTTC
CSARLGTSGNNEQFF
>few|TRBJ2-5|.|TRBV5-1
TGCGCCAGCAGCTTGGCCGGAGGCAGCGGGGAGACCCAGTACTTC
CASSLAGGSGETQYF
>.|TRBJ2-7|.|TRBV5-4
TGTGCCAGCAGCTTGCACGAGGACGAGCAGTACTTC
CASSLHEDEQYF
>.|TRBJ2-2|.|TRBV6-6
TGTGCCAGCAGCCACGGGGACACCTCGAACACCGGGGAGCTGTTTTTT
CASSHGDTSNTGELFF
>many|TRBJ1-1|.|TRBV9
TGTGCCAGCAGCGTAGTCCAGGGGAACACTGAAGCTTTCTTT
CASSVVQGNTEAFF
>once|TRBJ2-1|.|TRBV12-3/TRBV12-4
TGTGCCAGCAGTTTCGACCGTGGTTACAATGAGCAGTTCTTC
CASSFDRGYNEQFF
>.|TRBJ1-4|.|TRBV9
TGTGCCAGCAGCGTAGGGATCATTCATCTGTTTTTT
CASSVGIIHLFF
>.|TRBJ2-5|.|TRBV6-5
TGTGCCAGCAGCAACGGGGCCCGCCAAGAGACCCAGTACTTC
CASSNGARQETQYF
>.|TRBJ1-1|.|TRBV20-1
TGCAGTGCTAGAACGGGGTTGAACACTGAAGCTTTCTTT
CSARTGLNTEAFF
>many|TRBJ2-3|TRBD2|TRBV29-1
TGCAGCGTTACTAGCGGAACTAGCACAGATACGCAGTATTTT
CSVTSGTSTDTQYF
>many|TRBJ2-7|.|TRBV7-2
TGTGCCAGCAGCTTAGATGGCTCCTACGAGCAGTACTTC
CASSLDGSYEQYF
>.|TRBJ2-3|TRBD2|TRBV6-1
TGTGCCAGCAGCCCTTTGCAGAAGCGGGAGTCAGATACGCAGTATTTT
CASSPLQKRESDTQYF
>many|TRBJ1-2|.|TRBV19
TGTGCCAGTAGTCGGAACGGTGGCTACACCTTC
CASSRNGGYTF
>many|TRBJ2-2|.|TRBV24-1
TGTGCCACCAGGGATTCGAACACCGGGGAGCTGTTTTTT
CATRDSNTGELFF
>.|TRBJ1-2|.|TRBV2
TGTGCCAGCAGTGTCAAGGGAAAGGGCTACACCTTC
CASSVKGKGYTF
>.|TRBJ1-2|TRBD1|TRBV6-2/TRBV6-3
TGTGCCAGCAGTAGGGGACAGTTCTATGGCTACACCTTC
CASSRGQFYGYTF
>many|TRBJ1-1|.|TRBV6-2/TRBV6-3
TGTGCCAGCAGCCCCCTCTCAGGGACTGAAGCTTTCTTT
CASSPLSGTEAFF
>few|TRBJ1-1|TRBD1|TRBV5-1
TGCGCCAGCAGCCAACGACAGGGCCCTGAAGCTTTCTTT
CASSQRQGPEAFF
>few|TRBJ2-3|.|TRBV5-1
TGCGCCAGCAGCTCCGAGTCAGATACGCAGTATTTT
CASSSESDTQYF
>.|TRBJ2-3|TRBD2|TRBV5-1
TGCGCCAGCAGCCTTAGCGGGGCAAGCACAGATACGCAGTATTTT
CASSLSGASTDTQYF
>.|TRBJ2-3|.|TRBV9
TGTGCCAGCAGCGTAGCTACGGCCGGAGCGGGCGCAGATACGCAGTATTTT
CASSVATAGAGADTQYF
>few|TRBJ2-7|.|TRBV5-1
TGCGCCAGCGCCGAGGTGGGGGCCATCGAGCAGTACTTC
CASAEVGAIEQYF
>.|TRBJ2-1|TRBD2|TRBV11-1
TGTGCCAGCAGCTCCGGGACTAGAACCTACAATGAGCAGTTCTTC
CASSSGTRTYNEQFF
>few|TRBJ1-5|.|TRBV28
TGTGCCAGCAGTTTTCGGGGGGTGGTGGGCAATCAGCCCCAGCATTTT
CASSFRGVVGNQPQHF
>many|TRBJ1-5|.|TRBV12-3/TRBV12-4
TGTGCCAGCAGTTTAGTAGGGAACCAGCCCCAGCATTTT
CASSLVGNQPQHF
>.|TRBJ1-5|.|TRBV9
TGTGCCAGCAGCGTGACCAGGGATCAGCCCCAGCATTTT
CASSVTRDQPQHF
>.|TRBJ2-5|.|TRBV29-1
TGCAGCGTTGAAATAACAGGCCCGTCGGCCCAGTACTTC
CSVEITGPSAQYF
>many|TRBJ1-1|.|TRBV30
TGTGCCCTCGCTGGGGGGCGCATGAACACTGAAGCTTTCTTT
CALAGGRMNTEAFF
>.|TRBJ2-5|.|TRBV9
TGTGCCAGCAGCGGCGGAGGGACCCAAGAGACCCGGTACTTC
CASSGGGTQETRYF
>.|TRBJ2-5|.|TRBV2
TGTGCCAGCAGTGAAGTAGGTAGAGGGGAGACCCAGTACTTC
CASSEVGRGETQYF
>many|TRBJ1-2|.|TRBV7-6
TGTGCCAACAGCTCTACCCGGCAGACTAACTATGGCTACACCTTC
CANSSTRQTNYGYTF
>.|TRBJ2-1|.|TRBV24-1
TGTGCCACCAGTTCCCGCTCCTACAATGAGCAGTTCTTC
CATSSRSYNEQFF
>many|TRBJ2-2|.|TRBV7-7
TGTGCCAGCCGACATATGCCCGGGACCGGGGAGCTGTTTTTT
CASRHMPGTGELFF
>.|TRBJ2-2|.|TRBV30
TGTGCCTGGAGTGTAGGGACCCCCAAGACGGCCGGGGAGCTGTTTTTT
CAWSVGTPKTAGELFF
>few|TRBJ2-6|TRBD1|TRBV20-1
TGCAGTGCACTGGACAGGGGTCGTTCCGGGGCCAACGTCCTGACTTTC
CSALDRGRSGANVLTF
>.|TRBJ2-5|TRBD2|TRBV18
TGTGCCAGCTCACCGACTAGCGGGGCCACACGGGAGACCCAGTACTTC
CASSPTSGATRETQYF
>many|TRBJ2-1|.|TRBV12-5
TGTGCTAGTGGTTTGACTAGACACAATGAGCAGTTCTTC
CASGLTRHNEQFF
>many|TRBJ2-2|.|TRBV28
TGTGCCAGCAGATCTAGACGGACAGGGAGGGGCACCGGGGAGCTGTTTTTT
CASRSRRTGRGTGELFF
>.|TRBJ1-5|TRBD1|TRBV20-1
TGCAGTGCTAGGGGACAGGGAGCCCCCCATGGTCAGCCCCAGCATTTT
CSARGQGAPHGQPQHF
>few|TRBJ1-6|.|TRBV7-9
TGTGCCAGCAGCTTTGACAGAAGTAATTCACCCCTCCACTTT
CASSFDRSNSPLHF
>many|TRBJ1-5|.|TRBV29-1
TGCAGCGTTTGGACATTGGGCTCCCCCCAGCATTTT
CSVWTLGSPQHF
>.|TRBJ2-2|.|TRBV18
TGTGCCAGCTCACGAACCGGGACGGGGAACACCGGGGAGCTGTTTTTT
CASSRTGTGNTGELFF
>few|TRBJ2-2|TRBD2|TRBV12-3/TRBV12-4
TGTGCCAGCAGTTTCCTAGCGGGAGGTTCCGCCGGGGAGCTGTTTTTT
CASSFLAGGSAGELFF
>many|TRBJ2-3|.|TRBV12-3/TRBV12-4
TGTGCCAGCAGTTTTCGAAGCGGGACGCAGTATTTT
CASSFRSGTQYF
>few|TRBJ2-7|TRBD2|TRBV5-1
TGCGCCACCCAGCGGGAGGGCTCCTACGAGCAGTACTTC
CATQREGSYEQYF
>many|TRBJ1-6|TRBD1|TRBV29-1
TGCAGCATCCGACAGGGTGAGAATTCACCCCTCCACTTT
CSIRQGENSPLHF
>few|TRBJ2-7|.|TRBV5-1
TGCGCCAGCAGCTTGGAGGGGCCCCCGAGCTCCTACGAGCAGTACTTC
CASSLEGPPSSYEQYF
>.|TRBJ1-3|.|TRBV2
TGTGCCAGCAGGGACACCAACTCTGGAAACACCATATATTTT
CASRDTNSGNTIYF
>few|TRBJ2-3|.|TRBV2
TGTGCCAGCAGTGAAGCAGGAACTAGCACAGATACGCAGTATTTT
CASSEAGTSTDTQYF
>.|TRBJ2-3|TRBD2|TRBV9
TGTGCCAGCAGCGTAGGTCACGGGGGGGCCACAGATACGCAGTATTTT
CASSVGHGGATDTQYF
>many|TRBJ2-7|TRBD1|TRBV6-1
TGTGCCAGCAGTATCGACAGGGGTGGAGAGCAGTACTTC
CASSIDRGGEQYF